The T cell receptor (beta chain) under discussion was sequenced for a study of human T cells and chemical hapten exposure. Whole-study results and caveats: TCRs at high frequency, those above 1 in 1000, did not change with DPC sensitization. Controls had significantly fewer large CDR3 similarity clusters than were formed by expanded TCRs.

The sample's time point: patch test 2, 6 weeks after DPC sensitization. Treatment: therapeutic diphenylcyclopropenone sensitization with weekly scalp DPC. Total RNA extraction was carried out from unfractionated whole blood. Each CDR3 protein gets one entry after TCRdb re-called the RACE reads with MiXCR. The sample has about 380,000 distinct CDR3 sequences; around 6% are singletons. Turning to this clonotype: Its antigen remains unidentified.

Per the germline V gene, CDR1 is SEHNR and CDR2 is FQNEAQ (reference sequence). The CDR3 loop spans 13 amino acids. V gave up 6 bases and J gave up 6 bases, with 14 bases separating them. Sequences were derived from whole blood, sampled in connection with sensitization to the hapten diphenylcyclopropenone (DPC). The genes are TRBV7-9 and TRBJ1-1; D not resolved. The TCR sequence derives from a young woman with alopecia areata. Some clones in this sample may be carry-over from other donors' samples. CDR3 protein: CASRLAQSSEAFF. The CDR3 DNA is TGTGCCAGCAGACTAGCGCAAAGTTCTGAAGCTTTCTTT. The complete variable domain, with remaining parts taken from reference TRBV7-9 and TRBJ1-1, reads DTGVSQNPRHKITKRGQNVTFRCDPISEHNRLYWYRQTLGQGPEFLTYFQNEAQLEKSRLLSDRFSAERPKGSFSTLEIQRTEQGDSAMYLCASRLAQSSEAFFGQGTRLTVV.